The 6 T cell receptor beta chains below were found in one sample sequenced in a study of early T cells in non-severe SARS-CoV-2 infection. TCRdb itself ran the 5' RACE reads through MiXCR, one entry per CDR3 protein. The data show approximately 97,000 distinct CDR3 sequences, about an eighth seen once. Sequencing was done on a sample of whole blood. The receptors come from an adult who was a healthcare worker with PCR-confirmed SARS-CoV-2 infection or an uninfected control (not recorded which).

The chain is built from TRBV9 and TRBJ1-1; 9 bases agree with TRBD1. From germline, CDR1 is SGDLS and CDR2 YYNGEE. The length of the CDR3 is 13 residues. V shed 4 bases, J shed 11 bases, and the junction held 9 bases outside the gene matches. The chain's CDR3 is CASSPRTGVKAFF. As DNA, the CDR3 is TGTGCCAGCAGCCCAAGGACAGGGGTGAAGGCTTTCTTT.

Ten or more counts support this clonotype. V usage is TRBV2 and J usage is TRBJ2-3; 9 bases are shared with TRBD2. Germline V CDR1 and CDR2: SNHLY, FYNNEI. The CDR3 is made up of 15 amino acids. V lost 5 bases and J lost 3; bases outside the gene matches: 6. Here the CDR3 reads CASSPIAGATDTQYF. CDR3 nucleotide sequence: TGTGCCAGCAGTCCGATAGCGGGAGCGACAGATACGCAGTATTTT.

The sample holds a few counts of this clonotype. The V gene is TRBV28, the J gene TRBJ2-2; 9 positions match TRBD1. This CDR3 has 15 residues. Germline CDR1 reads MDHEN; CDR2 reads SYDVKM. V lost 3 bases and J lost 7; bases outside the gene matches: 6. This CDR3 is CASSLGQGAGGELFF. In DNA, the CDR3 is TGTGCCAGCAGTTTGGGACAGGGCGCCGGCGGGGAGCTGTTTTTT. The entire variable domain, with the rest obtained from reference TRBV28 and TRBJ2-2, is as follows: DVKVTQSSRYLVKRTGEKVFLECVQDMDHENMFWYRQDPGLGLRLIYFSYDVKMKEKGDIPEGYSVSREKKERFSLILESASTNQTSMYLCASSLGQGAGGELFFGEGSRLTVL.

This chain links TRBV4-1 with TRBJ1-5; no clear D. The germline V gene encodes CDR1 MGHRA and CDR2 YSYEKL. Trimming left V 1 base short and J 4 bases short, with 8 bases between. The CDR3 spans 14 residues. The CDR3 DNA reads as TGCGCCAGCAGCCAAGTCATGCTTAATCAGCCCCAGCATTTT. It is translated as CASSQVMLNQPQHF.

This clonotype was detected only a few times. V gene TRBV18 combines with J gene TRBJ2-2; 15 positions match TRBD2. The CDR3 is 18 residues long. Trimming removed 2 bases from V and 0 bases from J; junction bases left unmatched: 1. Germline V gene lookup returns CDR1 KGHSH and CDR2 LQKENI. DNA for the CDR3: TGTGCCAGCTCACCATGGACTAGCGGGAGGGCGAACACCGGGGAGCTGTTTTTT. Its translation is CASSPWTSGRANTGELFF. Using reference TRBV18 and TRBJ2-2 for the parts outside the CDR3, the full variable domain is NAGVMQNPRHLVRRRGQEARLRCSPMKGHSHVYWYRQLPEEGLKFMVYLQKENIIDESGMPKERFSAEFPKEGPSILRIQQVVRGDSAAYFCASSPWTSGRANTGELFFGEGSRLTVL.

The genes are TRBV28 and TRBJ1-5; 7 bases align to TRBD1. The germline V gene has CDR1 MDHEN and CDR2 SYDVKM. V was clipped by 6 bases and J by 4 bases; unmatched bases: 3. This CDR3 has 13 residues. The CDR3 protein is CASSKGANQPQHF. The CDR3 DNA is TGTGCCAGCAGCAAGGGGGCTAATCAGCCCCAGCATTTT.